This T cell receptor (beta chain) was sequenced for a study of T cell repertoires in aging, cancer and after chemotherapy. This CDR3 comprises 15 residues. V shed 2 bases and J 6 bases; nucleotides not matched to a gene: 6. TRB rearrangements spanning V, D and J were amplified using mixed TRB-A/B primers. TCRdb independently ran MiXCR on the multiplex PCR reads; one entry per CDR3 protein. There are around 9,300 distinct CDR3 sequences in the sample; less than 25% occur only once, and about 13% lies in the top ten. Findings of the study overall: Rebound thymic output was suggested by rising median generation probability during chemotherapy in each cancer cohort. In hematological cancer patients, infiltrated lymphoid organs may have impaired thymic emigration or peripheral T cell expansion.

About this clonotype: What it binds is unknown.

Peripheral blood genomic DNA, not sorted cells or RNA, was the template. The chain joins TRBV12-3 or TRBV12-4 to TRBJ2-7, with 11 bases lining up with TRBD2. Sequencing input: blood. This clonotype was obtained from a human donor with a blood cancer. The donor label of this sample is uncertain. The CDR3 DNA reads TGTGCCAGCAGTTTACTAGCGGGAGGCCGCCGCGAGCAGTACTTC. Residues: CASSLLAGGRREQYF.